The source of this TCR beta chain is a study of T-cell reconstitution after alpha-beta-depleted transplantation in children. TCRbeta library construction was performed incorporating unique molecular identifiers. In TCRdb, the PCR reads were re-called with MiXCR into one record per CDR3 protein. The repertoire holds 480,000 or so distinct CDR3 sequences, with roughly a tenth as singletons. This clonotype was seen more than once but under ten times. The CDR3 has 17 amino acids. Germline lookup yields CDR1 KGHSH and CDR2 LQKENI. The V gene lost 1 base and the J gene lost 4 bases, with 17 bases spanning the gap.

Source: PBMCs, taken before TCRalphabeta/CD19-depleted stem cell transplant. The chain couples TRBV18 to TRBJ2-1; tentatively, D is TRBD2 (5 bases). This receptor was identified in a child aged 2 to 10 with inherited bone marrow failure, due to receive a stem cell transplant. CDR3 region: CASSPRGEVGIYNEQFF. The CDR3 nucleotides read TGTGCCAGCTCACCACGGGGAGAGGTGGGGATTTACAATGAGCAGTTCTTC.